The clone carrying this T cell receptor beta chain has a handful of counts. Its target is unknown. Other DNA sequences in the same sample also yield this CDR3. These data come from a study of CD8+ T cells in alopecia areata. Once RNA had been extracted, it was reverse transcribed into cDNA to act as the sequencing template. Generated by immunoSEQ multiplex PCR, the TCRdb table keeps only in-frame clones and is missing some. The sample lists 120,000 or so clones, roughly 55% occurring once. Study conclusions and caveats: Many expanded lesional clones remained in scalp and blood on tofacitinib.

Treatment meaning: oral pan-JAK inhibitor, 5-10 mg twice daily. Sequencing used CD4+ T cells sorted from blood, obtained at week 4, from a patient treated with tofacitinib. This receptor was identified in a human donor with alopecia areata.

The CDR3 loop is CASSPLTGGGTEAFF. The CDR3 nucleotides are TGTGCCAGCTCACCGTTAACAGGGGGGGGCACTGAAGCTTTCTTT. The chain is built from TRBV18 and TRBJ1-1, with 8 bases lining up with TRBD1. CDR1 and CDR2 from the germline V gene are KGHSH and LQKENI. The CDR3 length is 15 residues. Losses at the gene ends were 3 bases for V and 4 bases for J; bases not matched to a gene: 7.